Each of the 14 T cell receptor beta chains below was sequenced from the same sample in a study of T cell repertoires in cytomegalovirus infection. MiXCR was run by TCRdb on the reads, yielding one entry per CDR3 protein. Here the sample spans roughly 320,000 distinct CDR3 sequences, over 7.5% being singletons. The specimen sequenced was PBMCs. These receptors all stem from a human donor in good health (CMV status not recorded). Some clones in this sample may be carry-over from other donors' samples.

This clonotype has just a few counts. The chain is built from TRBV20-1 and TRBJ2-7; 7 bases fit TRBD2. The V segment lost 6 bases and the J segment 4 bases; nucleotides outside the gene matches: 6. This CDR3 is built from 12 residues. Per germline, CDR1 DFQATT and CDR2 SNEGSKA (reference sequence). The CDR3 DNA is TGCAGTGCCGCGACTAGCTTTTACGAGCAGTACTTC. It yields the protein CSAATSFYEQYF.

This clonotype was picked up a small number of times. The V and J genes are TRBV29-1 and TRBJ2-5; the D is unclear. Germline lookup yields CDR1 SQVTM and CDR2 ANQGSEA. This CDR3 comprises 13 residues. The V and J ends lost 7 bases and 5 bases respectively, with 17 bases between them. CDR3 sequence reads: CSAKPGGDETQYF. The CDR3 DNA reads as TGCAGCGCGAAACCTGGCGGAGACGAGACCCAGTACTTC.

This clonotype was observed a few times. This chain links TRBV29-1 with TRBJ1-5, with D possibly TRBD1 on 6 matching bases. The CDR3 length is 14 residues. CDR1 and CDR2 from the germline V gene are SQVTM and ANQGSEA. Between the trimmed V and J ends, which lost 6 bases and 3 bases, there was a span of 15 bases. CDR3 bases: TGCAGCGTCTCAATTACAGGGAACAATCAGCCCCAGCATTTT. It yields the protein CSVSITGNNQPQHF.

J is TRBJ1-2 and V is TRBV6-6; 7 bases match TRBD1. The germline V gene encodes CDR1 MNHNY and CDR2 SVGAGI (reference sequence). V shed 5 bases and J 8 bases; nucleotides not matched to a gene: 17. The CDR3 has 16 residues. CDR3 in DNA: TGTGCCAGCAGTCTTCTCAGGGACAGCCCGAGAGGAGGCTACACCTTC. Its translation: CASSLLRDSPRGGYTF.

This clonotype was counted at least ten times. The chain links TRBV7-2 to TRBJ2-5; D is perhaps TRBD2 (6 bases). The germline V gene has CDR1 SGHTA and CDR2 FQGNSA. This CDR3 is built from 14 residues. The V end was cut by 5 bases, the J end by 4 bases, with 14 bases between. The CDR3, as DNA: TGTGCCAGCAGCCCGCATTGGAGGGGAGAGACCCAGTACTTC. Encoded protein: CASSPHWRGETQYF. Complete variable domain (other parts from reference TRBV7-2 and TRBJ2-5): GAGVSQSPSNKVTEKGKDVELRCDPISGHTALYWYRQSLGQGLEFLIYFQGNSAPDKSGLPSDRFSAERTGGSVSTLTIQRTQQEDSAVYLCASSPHWRGETQYFGPGTRLLVL.

This clonotype turned up a few times. V is TRBV6-1 and J is TRBJ2-3; 9 bases align to TRBD1. The CDR3 covers 13 residues. V trimming: 8 bases; J trimming: 6 bases; junction bases outside the gene matches: 6. Germline assignment: CDR1 MNHNS and CDR2 SASEGT. CDR3 DNA sequence: TGTGCCAGCTCTGGGACAGGGTGGGATACGCAGTATTTT. Protein: CASSGTGWDTQYF.

This clonotype was recorded many times. This CDR3 is CASSPGGEQYF. For the CDR3, the DNA is TGTGCCAGCAGCCCCGGGGGCGAGCAGTACTTC. The chain joins TRBV5-5 to TRBJ2-7, with TRBD2 as a possible D gene (6 bases). The V gene's germline CDR1 is SGHKS and CDR2 YYEKEE (reference sequence). The CDR3 contains 11 residues. Trimming shortened V by 4 bases and J by 6 bases, and 8 bases separated the two germline ends.

This clonotype was detected ten times or more. The chain combines TRBV7-2 with TRBJ1-3; weak D call: TRBD1 (6 bases). The V gene's germline CDR1 is SGHTA and CDR2 FQGNSA. V lost 0 bases and J lost 3, with 9 bases in between. This CDR3 is 15 amino acids long. In DNA form, the CDR3 reads TGTGCCAGCAGCTTAGCGAGACAGGTTGGAAACACCATATATTTT. Translating gives CASSLARQVGNTIYF.

This clonotype was found many times. V and J are TRBV7-2 and TRBJ2-5; D perhaps matches TRBD1 (5 bases). There are 15 residues in the CDR3. From germline, CDR1 is SGHTA and CDR2 FQGNSA. The V end lost 8 bases, the J end lost 1 base, and 17 bases lay between the germline ends. CDR3 region: CASSEILTAQETQYF. CDR3 nucleotide sequence: TGTGCCAGCTCTGAAATTTTGACAGCCCAAGAGACCCAGTACTTC.

V and J are TRBV28 and TRBJ2-1; D might be TRBD1 (5 bases). The CDR3 sequence is 13 residues long. With 8 bases removed from V and 1 base from J, the gap between germline ends came to 9 bases. Germline CDR1 is MDHEN and CDR2 is SYDVKM. Written as DNA, the CDR3 is TGTGCCAGCGATCAGGGTTCCTACAATGAGCAGTTCTTC. Translated: CASDQGSYNEQFF.

This clonotype was recorded at least ten times. CDR3 protein: CASSLVLGGAREQYF. The CDR3 coding sequence is TGTGCCAGCAGCTTAGTGCTAGGGGGGGCGCGCGAGCAGTACTTC. The rearrangement uses TRBV7-2 and TRBJ2-7, with a tentative D call TRBD2 (7 bases). The CDR3 sequence is 15 residues long. Trimming cost V 1 base and J 6 bases, with 16 bases left between them. Germline CDR1 is SGHTA and CDR2 is FQGNSA.

This clonotype appeared many times. This chain uses TRBV7-2 with TRBJ1-1; D gene ambiguous. Germline V lookup: CDR1 SGHTA, CDR2 FQGNSA. This CDR3 is built from 14 residues. The V end was cut by 4 bases, the J end by 4 bases, with 13 bases between. CDR3 sequence: CASSSQGSGTEAFF. DNA for the CDR3: TGTGCCAGCAGCTCCCAAGGGTCGGGCACTGAAGCTTTCTTT. Filled out from reference TRBV7-2 and TRBJ1-1, the complete variable domain reads GAGVSQSPSNKVTEKGKDVELRCDPISGHTALYWYRQSLGQGLEFLIYFQGNSAPDKSGLPSDRFSAERTGGSVSTLTIQRTQQEDSAVYLCASSSQGSGTEAFFGQGTRLTVV.

This clonotype came up many times. The chain carries TRBV12-3 or TRBV12-4 and TRBJ1-2; unclear D gene. The CDR3 spans 13 residues. V was clipped by 3 bases and J by 4 bases, with 9 bases between them. The CDR3 here is CASSFLRFYGYTF. DNA for the CDR3: TGTGCCAGCAGTTTCCTACGGTTCTATGGCTACACCTTC.

This clonotype was recorded at least ten times. The rearrangement joins TRBV2 to TRBJ2-5; the match to TRBD1 covers 8 bases. The length of the CDR3 is 14 residues. CDR1 is SNHLY and CDR2 is FYNNEI in the germline V gene. With V trimmed by 5 bases and J by 5 bases, 7 bases remained unmatched. The CDR3 sequence is CASSPRTGTETQYF. The CDR3, as DNA: TGTGCCAGCAGTCCGCGGACAGGGACTGAGACCCAGTACTTC.